Sequencing of this T cell receptor beta chain was carried out in a study of graft-versus-host responses after intestinal transplantation. In the study overall: Each recipient received a multivisceral, liver-intestinal, or isolated intestinal graft. For approximately three years after anti-thymocyte globulin induction, all recipients took tacrolimus and steroids.

Findings and caveats of the study: Declining HvG levels early post-transplant were linked to peak circulating GvH clone levels. The recipient marrow held GvH clones, and some of them showed up first in ileum or blood.

Repertoires were generated with immunoSEQ multiplex PCR, while TCRdb's copy carries only in-frame clones and drops some. The sample lists about 110,000 clones, roughly 93% seen once, with 1% to 1.5% in the top ten. The V gene's germline CDR1 is MGHRA and CDR2 YSYEKL. The length of the CDR3 is 15 residues. Trimming pared 1 base from V and 3 bases from J, leaving 12 bases between. About this clone itself: Its cognate antigen is unknown.

Sequencing used unstimulated CD8+ T cells sorted from spleen or lymph node cells, obtained before transplant. The chain links TRBV4-1 to TRBJ2-5, with D maybe TRBD2 (6 bases). The source of this sequence is a human donor who was the organ donor for an intestinal transplant. The CDR3 region is CASSQVGLAKETQYF. CDR3 nucleotides: TGCGCCAGCAGCCAAGTTGGGCTAGCGAAAGAGACCCAGTACTTC.